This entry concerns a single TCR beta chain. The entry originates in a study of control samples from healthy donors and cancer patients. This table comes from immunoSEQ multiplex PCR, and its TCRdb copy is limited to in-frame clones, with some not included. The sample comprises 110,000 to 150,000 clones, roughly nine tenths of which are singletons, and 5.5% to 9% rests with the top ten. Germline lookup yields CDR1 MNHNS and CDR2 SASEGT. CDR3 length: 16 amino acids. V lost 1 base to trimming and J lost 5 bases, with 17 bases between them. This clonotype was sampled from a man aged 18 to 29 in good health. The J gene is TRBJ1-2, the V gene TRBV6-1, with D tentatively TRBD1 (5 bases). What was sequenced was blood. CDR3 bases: TGTGCCAGCAGTGAAGGCCCGACGACAGTAATTTATGGCTACACCTTC. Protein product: CASSEGPTTVIYGYTF.